The 2 T cell receptor beta chains given below trace back to one sample, sequenced in a study of blood T cells in healthy people across ages. A sample-barcoded 5' primer and a J-beta primer mix were used in a second PCR of about 7 to 12 cycles. TCRdb reprocessed the 5' RACE reads with MiXCR, giving one entry per CDR3 protein. The sample lists about 780,000 distinct CDR3 sequences; 35% to 60% were seen once. The sequenced sample was blood. The receptors were gathered from an elderly man in good health.

CDR3 residues: CSAAGANEQFF. CDR3 nucleotides: TGCAGTGCGGCGGGTGCCAATGAGCAGTTCTTC. This sequence joins TRBV20-1 and TRBJ2-1; perhaps TRBD2 as D (5 bases). Trimming removed 6 bases from V and 6 bases from J, with 9 bases in between. Per germline, CDR1 DFQATT and CDR2 SNEGSKA (reference sequence). This CDR3 has 11 residues.

The chain joins TRBV20-1 to TRBJ2-7; the D gene is possibly TRBD2 (5 bases). Germline V CDR1 and CDR2: DFQATT, SNEGSKA (reference sequence). The CDR3 extends over 14 amino acids. Trimming stripped 2 bases from V and 2 bases from J, with 13 bases between. For the CDR3, the DNA is TGCAGTGCTAGAAAGAGCGGAGCGACCTACGAGCAGTACTTC. Its translation: CSARKSGATYEQYF.